The source of this T cell receptor beta chain is a study of vaccination effects on CD4 cells after COVID-19. Points on this clone: Its antigen remains unknown.

Some clones are missing from TCRdb's copy, which holds only in-frame ones; the method was immunoSEQ multiplex PCR. This sample has tens of thousands of clones, with approximately 72% found just once. Germline CDR1 is SQVTM and CDR2 is ANQGSEA. CDR3 length: 16 amino acids. After removal of 3 bases from V and 0 bases from J, the junction contained 4 bases not matched to a gene. Ahead of sequencing, the ViraFEST assay grew antigen-specific CD4+ T cells using viral peptide pools. Following a roughly 9-day culture, CD4+ T cells were purified. Vaccine recipients lacked prior SARS-CoV-2 infection and had negative nucleocapsid antibodies.

This clonotype was sampled from a human donor who received a COVID-19 vaccine. The chain is built from TRBV29-1 and TRBJ2-6, with 8 bases lining up with TRBD1. The specimen was CD4+ T cells from PBMCs cultured with HCoV-NL63 spike peptides, collected before COVID-19 vaccination. The CDR3 DNA is TGCAGCGTTGATCAGGGGGCTGGCTCTGGGGCCAACGTCCTGACTTTC. This codes for CSVDQGAGSGANVLTF.